This T cell receptor (beta chain) was identified in a study of T cells in Graves' hyperthyroidism and ophthalmopathy. Regarding the study as a whole: Ophthalmopathy was distinguished from stable hyperthyroidism by 13 V-J signatures. Most clonotypes expanded in the thyroid (above 0.001) were also present in blood. Onset of ophthalmopathy came a median approximately 6.5 months after the model predicted it.

Amplified TCR beta CDR3 regions came from RNA transcripts. When the TCR CDR3 underwent first-round RT-PCR, the HTBI primer set was used. A single record per CDR3 protein comes from TCRdb applying MiXCR to the multiplex PCR reads. The data hold 540,000 or so distinct CDR3 sequences, with about 43% observed a single time. This clonotype has at least ten counts. Antigen specificity is unknown. Patients were excluded because of uncontrolled infection, other autoimmune disease, pregnancy or lactation. From germline, CDR1 is SGHRS and CDR2 YFSETQ. Trimming took 5 bases from V and 2 from J; bases not matched to a gene: 4. This CDR3 contains 13 residues.

The rearrangement joins TRBV5-1 to TRBJ2-7; TRBD1 aligns across 7 bases. The sequence was obtained from an adult woman with Graves' disease, either hyperthyroidism or ophthalmopathy (not recorded which). Material for sequencing was peripheral blood or thyroid tissue (not recorded which). This CDR3 is CASRKGQPYEQYF. The CDR3 coding sequence is TGCGCCAGCAGGAAGGGACAGCCCTACGAGCAGTACTTC.